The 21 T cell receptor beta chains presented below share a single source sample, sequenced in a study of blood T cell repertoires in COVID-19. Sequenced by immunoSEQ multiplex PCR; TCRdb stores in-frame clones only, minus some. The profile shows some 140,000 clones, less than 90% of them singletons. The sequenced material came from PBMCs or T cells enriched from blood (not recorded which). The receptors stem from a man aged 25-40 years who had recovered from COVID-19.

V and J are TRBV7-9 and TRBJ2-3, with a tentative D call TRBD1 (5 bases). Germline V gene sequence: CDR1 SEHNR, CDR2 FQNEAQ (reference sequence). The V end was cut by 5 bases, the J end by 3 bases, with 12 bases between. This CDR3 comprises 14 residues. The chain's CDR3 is CASSNPWTTDTQYF. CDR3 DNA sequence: TGTGCCAGCAGCAACCCCTGGACAACAGATACGCAGTATTTT.

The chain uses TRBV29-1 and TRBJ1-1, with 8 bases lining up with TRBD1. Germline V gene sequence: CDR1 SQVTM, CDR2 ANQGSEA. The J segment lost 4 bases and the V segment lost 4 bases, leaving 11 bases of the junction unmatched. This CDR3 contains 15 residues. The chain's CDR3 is CSVAGRGRVGTEAFF. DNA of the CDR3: TGCAGCGTTGCTGGCAGGGGGCGCGTTGGCACTGAAGCTTTCTTT.

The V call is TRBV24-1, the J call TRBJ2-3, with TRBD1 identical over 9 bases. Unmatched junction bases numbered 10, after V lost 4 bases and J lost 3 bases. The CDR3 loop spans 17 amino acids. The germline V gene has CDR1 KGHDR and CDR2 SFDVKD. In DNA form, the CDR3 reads TGTGCCACCAGTGACTCCGCCGGGACAGGGTTAACAGATACGCAGTATTTT. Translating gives CATSDSAGTGLTDTQYF.

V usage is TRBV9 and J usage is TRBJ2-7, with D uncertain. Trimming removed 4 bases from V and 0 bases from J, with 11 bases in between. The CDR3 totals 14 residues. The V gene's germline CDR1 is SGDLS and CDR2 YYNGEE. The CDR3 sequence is CASSFDWSSYEQYF. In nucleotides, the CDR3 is TGTGCCAGCAGCTTTGACTGGAGCTCCTACGAGCAGTACTTC.

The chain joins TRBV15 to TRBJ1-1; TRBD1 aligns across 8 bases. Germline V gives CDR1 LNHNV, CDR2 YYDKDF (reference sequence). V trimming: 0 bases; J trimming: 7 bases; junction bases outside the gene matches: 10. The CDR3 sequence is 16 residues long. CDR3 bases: TGTGCCACCAGCAGAGATAGGACAGGGCTCCGGGATGAAGCTTTCTTT. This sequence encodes CATSRDRTGLRDEAFF.

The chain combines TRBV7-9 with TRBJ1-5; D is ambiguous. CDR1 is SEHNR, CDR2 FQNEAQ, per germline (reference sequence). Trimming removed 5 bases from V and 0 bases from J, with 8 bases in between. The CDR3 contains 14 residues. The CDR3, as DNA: TGTGCCAGCAGCCCGGGAGATAGCAATCAGCCCCAGCATTTT. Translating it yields CASSPGDSNQPQHF.

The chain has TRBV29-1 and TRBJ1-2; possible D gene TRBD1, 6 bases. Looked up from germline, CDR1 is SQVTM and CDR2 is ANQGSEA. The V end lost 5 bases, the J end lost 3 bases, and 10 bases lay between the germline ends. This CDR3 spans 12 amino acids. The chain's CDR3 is CSVTGTYYGYTF. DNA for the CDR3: TGCAGCGTTACAGGGACCTACTATGGCTACACCTTC.

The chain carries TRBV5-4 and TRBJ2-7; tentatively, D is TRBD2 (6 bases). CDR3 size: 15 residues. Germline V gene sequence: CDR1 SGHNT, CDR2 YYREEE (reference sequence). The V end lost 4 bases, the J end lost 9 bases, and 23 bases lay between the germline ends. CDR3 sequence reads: CASSPPGGSMRGQYF. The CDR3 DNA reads TGTGCCAGCAGCCCTCCTGGGGGTTCGATGCGGGGGCAGTACTTC.

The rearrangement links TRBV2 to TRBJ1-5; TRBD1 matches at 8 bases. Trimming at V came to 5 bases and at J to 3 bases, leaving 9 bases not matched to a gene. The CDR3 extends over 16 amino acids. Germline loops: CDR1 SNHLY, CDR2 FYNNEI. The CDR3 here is CASSPPGTGINQPQHF. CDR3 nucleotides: TGTGCCAGCAGTCCACCCGGGACAGGTATCAATCAGCCCCAGCATTTT.

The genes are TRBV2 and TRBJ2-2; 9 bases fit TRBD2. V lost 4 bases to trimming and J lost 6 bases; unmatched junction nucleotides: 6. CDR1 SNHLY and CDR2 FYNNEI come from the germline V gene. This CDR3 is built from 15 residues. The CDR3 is CASSGSGSGSGELFF. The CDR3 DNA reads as TGTGCCAGCAGTGGTAGCGGGAGTGGATCCGGGGAGCTGTTTTTT.

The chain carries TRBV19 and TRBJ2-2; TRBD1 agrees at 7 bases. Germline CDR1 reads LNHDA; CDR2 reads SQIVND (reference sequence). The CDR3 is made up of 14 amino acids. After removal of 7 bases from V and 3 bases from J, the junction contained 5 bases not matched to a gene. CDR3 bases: TGTGCCAGTAACAGGGGACCGGACACCGGGGAGCTGTTTTTT. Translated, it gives CASNRGPDTGELFF.

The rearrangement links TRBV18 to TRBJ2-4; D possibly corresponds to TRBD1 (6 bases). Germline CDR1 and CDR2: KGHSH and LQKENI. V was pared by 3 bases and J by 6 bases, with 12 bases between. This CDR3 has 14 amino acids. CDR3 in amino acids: CASSPADRINIQYF. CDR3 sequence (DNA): TGTGCCAGCTCACCCGCCGACAGGATAAACATTCAGTACTTC.

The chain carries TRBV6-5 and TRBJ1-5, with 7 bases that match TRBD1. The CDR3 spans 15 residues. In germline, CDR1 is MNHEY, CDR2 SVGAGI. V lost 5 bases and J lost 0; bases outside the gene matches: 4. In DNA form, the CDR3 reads TGTGCCAGCAGTCGACAGGGAGATAGCAATCAGCCCCAGCATTTT. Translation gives CASSRQGDSNQPQHF.

CDR3 nucleotides: TGTGCCAGCAGTCTCGGGGAAAATCAGCCCCAGCATTTT. Protein sequence: CASSLGENQPQHF. The genes are TRBV2 and TRBJ1-5, with D hard to call. Germline assignment: CDR1 SNHLY and CDR2 FYNNEI. The CDR3 sequence is 13 residues long. V was trimmed by 5 bases and J by 4 bases, leaving 9 bases between them.

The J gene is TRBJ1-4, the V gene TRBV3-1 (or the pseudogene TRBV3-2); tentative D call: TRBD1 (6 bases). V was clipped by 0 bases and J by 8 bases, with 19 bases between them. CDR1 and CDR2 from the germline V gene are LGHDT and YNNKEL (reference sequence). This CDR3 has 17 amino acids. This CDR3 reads CASSQDWGSYQGEKLFF. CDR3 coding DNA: TGTGCCAGCAGCCAAGATTGGGGCAGCTATCAGGGGGAAAAACTGTTTTTT.

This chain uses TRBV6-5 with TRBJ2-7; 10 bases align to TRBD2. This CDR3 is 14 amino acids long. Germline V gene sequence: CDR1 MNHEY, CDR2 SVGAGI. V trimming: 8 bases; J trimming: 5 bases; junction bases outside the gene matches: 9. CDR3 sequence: CASCKREGHNEQYF. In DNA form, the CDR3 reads TGTGCCAGCTGCAAGCGGGAGGGCCATAACGAGCAGTACTTC.

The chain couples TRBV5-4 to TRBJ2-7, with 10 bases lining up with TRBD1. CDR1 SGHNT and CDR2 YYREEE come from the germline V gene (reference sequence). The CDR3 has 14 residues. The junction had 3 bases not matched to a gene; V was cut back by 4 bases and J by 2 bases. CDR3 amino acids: CASSPGQGPYEQYF. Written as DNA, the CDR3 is TGTGCCAGCAGCCCGGGACAGGGGCCCTACGAGCAGTACTTC.

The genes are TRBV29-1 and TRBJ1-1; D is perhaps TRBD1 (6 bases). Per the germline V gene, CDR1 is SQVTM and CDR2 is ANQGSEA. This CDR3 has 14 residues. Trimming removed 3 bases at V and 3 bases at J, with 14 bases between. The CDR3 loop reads CSVDTGRWDTEAFF. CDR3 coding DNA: TGCAGCGTTGACACAGGGAGATGGGACACTGAAGCTTTCTTT.

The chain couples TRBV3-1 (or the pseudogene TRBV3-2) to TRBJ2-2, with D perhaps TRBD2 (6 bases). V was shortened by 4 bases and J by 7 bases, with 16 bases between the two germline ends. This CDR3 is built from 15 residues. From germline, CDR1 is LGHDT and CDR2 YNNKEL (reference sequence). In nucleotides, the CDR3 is TGTGCCAGCAGCCTCAGACTGGAGGGCTTCGGGGAGCTGTTTTTT. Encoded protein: CASSLRLEGFGELFF.

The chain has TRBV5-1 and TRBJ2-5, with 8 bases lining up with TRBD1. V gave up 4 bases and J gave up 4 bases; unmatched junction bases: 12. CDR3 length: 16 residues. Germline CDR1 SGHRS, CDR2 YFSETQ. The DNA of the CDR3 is TGCGCCAGCAGCGTCGGACAGGGCGGAATAGGAGAGACCCAGTACTTC. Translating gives CASSVGQGGIGETQYF.

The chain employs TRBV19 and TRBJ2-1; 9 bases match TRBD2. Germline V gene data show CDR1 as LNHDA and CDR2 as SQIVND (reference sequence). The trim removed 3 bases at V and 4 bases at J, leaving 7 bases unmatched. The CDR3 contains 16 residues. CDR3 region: CASSIAASGMYNEQFF. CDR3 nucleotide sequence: TGTGCCAGTAGTATCGCGGCTAGCGGGATGTACAATGAGCAGTTCTTC.